This TCR beta chain was sequenced for a study of cytomegalovirus exposure and HLA in healthy donors. The PCR used 60 Vbeta and 13 Jbeta primers. In the authors' methods: Around 76 million unique TCR beta chains, 10 million to 14 million shared, were counted in a later analysis. Sequencing was performed with immunoSEQ multiplex PCR; in TCRdb, only in-frame clones are kept and a portion is missing. V, J and clone size are those of that table, while D and trimming were read from the DNA. Among roughly 290,000 clones listed, 80% to 90% were seen once. In germline, CDR1 is LNHNV, CDR2 YYDKDF (reference sequence). The CDR3 consists of 14 residues. V gave up 0 bases and J gave up 0 bases, with 6 bases separating them.

Source material: PBMCs. The sequence was collected from a woman between 18 and 29 years old in good health and CMV-seronegative. The chain uses TRBV15 and TRBJ2-7; possible D gene TRBD2, 5 bases. CDR3 loop: CATSRDGNSYEQYF. DNA for the CDR3: TGTGCCACCAGCAGAGACGGGAACTCCTACGAGCAGTACTTC.